The clone carrying this T cell receptor beta chain was seen a few times. Time point here: patch test 3, about 24 weeks after DPC sensitization. Specified treatment: therapeutic diphenylcyclopropenone sensitization with weekly scalp DPC. V was clipped by 1 base and J by 4 bases, with 17 bases between them. CDR1 SGHKS and CDR2 YYEKEE come from the germline V gene (reference sequence). The CDR3 is 16 residues long. This entry belongs to a study of human T cells and chemical hapten exposure. MiXCR, run by TCRdb on the RACE reads, gives a single entry per CDR3 protein. The table includes 70,000 or so distinct CDR3 sequences, 11% detected once.

The TCR originated in a woman between 45 and 65 years old with alopecia areata. Some clones in this sample may be carry-over from other donors' samples. The starting material was whole blood, obtained in connection with sensitization to the hapten diphenylcyclopropenone (DPC). V gene TRBV5-5 combines with J gene TRBJ2-5; D perhaps matches TRBD1 (6 bases). CDR3 in amino acids: CASSLFDRPVGETQYF. CDR3 bases: TGTGCCAGCAGCTTGTTTGACAGGCCAGTCGGAGAGACCCAGTACTTC. The full variable domain, rest sourced from reference TRBV5-5 and TRBJ2-5, is DAGVTQSPTHLIKTRGQQVTLRCSPISGHKSVSWYQQVLGQGPQFIFQYYEKEERGRGNFPDRFSARQFPNYSSELNVNALLLGDSALYLCASSLFDRPVGETQYFGPGTRLLVL.